Listed below are T cell receptor beta chains from one sample, sequenced in a study of T cell responses to AZD1222 COVID-19 vaccine. Sequenced by immunoSEQ multiplex PCR; TCRdb stores in-frame clones only, minus some. This table holds some 160,000 clones, around 93% found once. Sequencing was performed on peripheral blood, taken on day 0 of AZD1222 vaccination. These receptors originate from an adult in good health. Both conserved end residues are part of each CDR3. Fields, in order: clone size, J gene, V gene, D gene, CDR3 protein, CDR3 DNA. D genes are given only for firm matches. Expanded clones are given a class, and other clones once, few, many or no size at all.

clone_size: .; j_call: TRBJ2-7; v_call: TRBV28; d_call: TRBD1; cdr3_aa: CASRLDRGTYEQYF; cdr3_nt: TGTGCCAGCCGACTTGACAGGGGGACCTACGAGCAGTACTTC
clone_size: .; j_call: TRBJ2-7; v_call: TRBV7-9; d_call: TRBD2; cdr3_aa: CASSWKPGLAADEQYF; cdr3_nt: TGTGCCAGCAGCTGGAAACCGGGACTAGCTGCCGACGAGCAGTACTTC
clone_size: .; j_call: TRBJ2-1; v_call: TRBV11-3; d_call: .; cdr3_aa: CASSAHNEQFF; cdr3_nt: TGTGCCAGCAGCGCACACAATGAGCAGTTCTTC
clone_size: .; j_call: TRBJ2-7; v_call: TRBV11-3; d_call: TRBD2; cdr3_aa: CASSWTRMGEQYF; cdr3_nt: TGTGCCAGCAGCTGGACTAGGATGGGCGAGCAGTACTTC
clone_size: .; j_call: TRBJ2-1; v_call: TRBV12-3/TRBV12-4; d_call: .; cdr3_aa: CASSPGDEQFF; cdr3_nt: TGTGCCAGCAGTCCAGGGGATGAGCAGTTCTTC
clone_size: .; j_call: TRBJ2-1; v_call: TRBV12-2; d_call: .; cdr3_aa: CASRLGTQAGIDEQFF; cdr3_nt: TGTGCAAGTCGCTTAGGTACGCAAGCGGGAATAGATGAGCAGTTCTTC
clone_size: .; j_call: TRBJ2-4; v_call: TRBV27; d_call: TRBD1; cdr3_aa: CASSSPTGGRAKNIQYF; cdr3_nt: TGTGCCAGCAGTTCCCCGACAGGGGGCCGGGCCAAAAACATTCAGTACTTC
clone_size: .; j_call: TRBJ2-1; v_call: TRBV5-1; d_call: .; cdr3_aa: CASSFRGAARNNEQFF; cdr3_nt: TGCGCCAGCAGCTTTCGCGGGGCCGCCCGGAACAATGAGCAGTTCTTC
clone_size: .; j_call: TRBJ1-5; v_call: TRBV30; d_call: .; cdr3_aa: CAWGGTVQSAQHF; cdr3_nt: TGTGCCTGGGGCGGGACGGTTCAATCAGCCCAGCATTTT
clone_size: .; j_call: TRBJ2-3; v_call: TRBV5-1; d_call: .; cdr3_aa: CASSFGGRSDTQYF; cdr3_nt: TGCGCCAGCAGTTTTGGGGGTCGGTCAGATACGCAGTATTTT
clone_size: .; j_call: TRBJ2-1; v_call: TRBV7-9; d_call: TRBD1; cdr3_aa: CASQGTALQYNEQFF; cdr3_nt: TGTGCCAGCCAAGGGACAGCATTGCAATACAATGAGCAGTTCTTC
clone_size: .; j_call: TRBJ1-6; v_call: TRBV4-1; d_call: .; cdr3_aa: CASSQVIGVNSPLHF; cdr3_nt: TGCGCCAGCAGCCAAGTAATAGGGGTGAATTCACCCCTCCACTTT
clone_size: .; j_call: TRBJ2-2; v_call: TRBV11-3; d_call: TRBD2; cdr3_aa: CASSPGGQTNTGELFF; cdr3_nt: TGTGCCAGCAGCCCGGGGGGGCAGACGAACACCGGGGAGCTGTTTTTT
clone_size: .; j_call: TRBJ2-1; v_call: TRBV9; d_call: .; cdr3_aa: CASSAGPTYNEQFF; cdr3_nt: TGTGCCAGCAGCGCAGGGCCCACCTACAATGAGCAGTTCTTC
clone_size: .; j_call: TRBJ2-7; v_call: TRBV5-1; d_call: TRBD2; cdr3_aa: CASSLEVTSGRSYEQYF; cdr3_nt: TGCGCCAGCAGCTTGGAGGTGACTAGCGGTAGAAGTTACGAGCAGTACTTC
clone_size: .; j_call: TRBJ1-1; v_call: TRBV30; d_call: .; cdr3_aa: CAWSPVPRQTEAFF; cdr3_nt: TGTGCCTGGAGCCCCGTCCCGCGACAGACTGAAGCTTTCTTT
clone_size: .; j_call: TRBJ2-7; v_call: TRBV28; d_call: .; cdr3_aa: CASGRGSPHEQYF; cdr3_nt: TGTGCCAGCGGACGAGGTTCCCCCCACGAGCAGTACTTC
clone_size: .; j_call: TRBJ2-5; v_call: TRBV5-4; d_call: TRBD1; cdr3_aa: CASQRTGRSSEETQYF; cdr3_nt: TGTGCCAGCCAAAGGACAGGGCGATCATCAGAAGAGACCCAGTACTTC
clone_size: .; j_call: TRBJ2-3; v_call: TRBV28; d_call: .; cdr3_aa: CASSLGSTPPPTDTQYF; cdr3_nt: TGTGCCAGCAGTTTGGGCTCTACACCTCCCCCCACAGATACGCAGTATTTT
clone_size: .; j_call: TRBJ1-2; v_call: TRBV11-2; d_call: .; cdr3_aa: CASSREWGQSGYTF; cdr3_nt: TGTGCCAGCAGTCGAGAGTGGGGGCAGAGTGGCTACACCTTC
clone_size: .; j_call: TRBJ2-2; v_call: TRBV5-1; d_call: TRBD1; cdr3_aa: CASSLVPGTGNTGELFF; cdr3_nt: TGCGCCAGCAGCTTGGTCCCCGGGACAGGGAACACCGGGGAGCTGTTTTTT
clone_size: .; j_call: TRBJ2-5; v_call: TRBV6-6; d_call: TRBD2; cdr3_aa: CASSPRTSGSKGRQETQYF; cdr3_nt: TGTGCCAGCAGTCCCAGGACTAGCGGGAGCAAGGGGCGGCAAGAGACCCAGTACTTC
clone_size: .; j_call: TRBJ1-2; v_call: TRBV30; d_call: .; cdr3_aa: CAWAGVYGYTF; cdr3_nt: TGTGCCTGGGCAGGGGTCTATGGCTACACCTTC
clone_size: .; j_call: TRBJ2-5; v_call: TRBV12-3/TRBV12-4; d_call: .; cdr3_aa: CASSLDGRTQYF; cdr3_nt: TGTGCCAGCAGTTTGGACGGGAGGACCCAGTACTTC
clone_size: .; j_call: TRBJ2-2; v_call: TRBV28; d_call: .; cdr3_aa: CASSHTGIANTGELFF; cdr3_nt: TGTGCCAGCAGCCACACAGGGATCGCGAACACCGGGGAGCTGTTTTTT
clone_size: .; j_call: TRBJ2-7; v_call: TRBV2; d_call: .; cdr3_aa: CASSPRRVSYEQYF; cdr3_nt: TGTGCCAGCAGCCCCAGACGGGTTTCCTACGAGCAGTACTTC
clone_size: once; j_call: TRBJ1-1; v_call: TRBV5-4; d_call: .; cdr3_aa: CASSRYAVSGNTEAFF; cdr3_nt: TGTGCCAGCAGCCGGTACGCCGTGTCGGGGAACACTGAAGCTTTCTTT
clone_size: .; j_call: TRBJ2-5; v_call: TRBV15; d_call: TRBD1; cdr3_aa: CATSRDSRETQYF; cdr3_nt: TGTGCCACCAGCCGGGACAGCCGAGAGACCCAGTACTTC
clone_size: .; j_call: TRBJ1-2; v_call: TRBV6-1; d_call: .; cdr3_aa: CASSEGGLYGYTF; cdr3_nt: TGTGCCAGCAGTGAAGGGGGTCTATATGGCTACACCTTC
clone_size: .; j_call: TRBJ2-1; v_call: TRBV14; d_call: .; cdr3_aa: CASRAPGGLEQFF; cdr3_nt: TGTGCCAGCAGGGCCCCAGGCGGTCTGGAGCAGTTCTTC
clone_size: few; j_call: TRBJ1-5; v_call: TRBV30; d_call: .; cdr3_aa: CAWSVTQGVNQPQHF; cdr3_nt: TGTGCCTGGAGTGTAACACAGGGCGTAAATCAGCCCCAGCATTTT
clone_size: .; j_call: TRBJ2-2; v_call: TRBV6-5; d_call: .; cdr3_aa: CASSGTTNTGELFF; cdr3_nt: TGTGCCAGTTCCGGGACGACGAACACCGGGGAGCTGTTTTTT
clone_size: .; j_call: TRBJ1-2; v_call: TRBV2; d_call: .; cdr3_aa: CASSEDRQLYGYTF; cdr3_nt: TGTGCCAGCAGTGAAGATAGGCAGCTCTATGGCTACACCTTC
clone_size: .; j_call: TRBJ1-1; v_call: TRBV7-9; d_call: .; cdr3_aa: CASSLAGYNTEAFF; cdr3_nt: TGTGCCAGCAGCTTAGCAGGTTACAACACTGAAGCTTTCTTT
clone_size: .; j_call: TRBJ1-3; v_call: TRBV6-5; d_call: TRBD1; cdr3_aa: CASNRGTGGGNTIYF; cdr3_nt: TGTGCCAGCAATCGCGGGACAGGGGGTGGAAACACCATATATTTT
clone_size: .; j_call: TRBJ2-7; v_call: TRBV27; d_call: TRBD2; cdr3_aa: CASSLGLAGEQYF; cdr3_nt: TGTGCCAGCAGTTTAGGGCTAGCGGGGGAGCAGTACTTC
clone_size: .; j_call: TRBJ2-3; v_call: TRBV5-1; d_call: .; cdr3_aa: CASSLGLLADTQYF; cdr3_nt: TGCGCCAGCAGCTTGGGACTATTGGCAGATACGCAGTATTTT
clone_size: .; j_call: TRBJ2-7; v_call: TRBV2; d_call: .; cdr3_aa: CASSESKGTTAF; cdr3_nt: TGTGCCAGCAGTGAAAGTAAGGGCACCACCGCTTTC
clone_size: .; j_call: TRBJ1-5; v_call: TRBV4-2; d_call: .; cdr3_aa: CASSLRDDNQPQHF; cdr3_nt: TGTGCCAGCAGCCTCCGGGACGATAATCAGCCCCAGCATTTT
clone_size: .; j_call: TRBJ2-1; v_call: TRBV5-6; d_call: TRBD1; cdr3_aa: CASSWGDRADEQFF; cdr3_nt: TGTGCCAGCAGCTGGGGGGACAGGGCGGATGAGCAGTTCTTC
clone_size: once; j_call: TRBJ2-7; v_call: TRBV5-1; d_call: .; cdr3_aa: CASSSSERSEQYF; cdr3_nt: TGCGCCAGCAGCTCGTCTGAAAGGAGCGAGCAGTACTTC
clone_size: once; j_call: TRBJ1-2; v_call: TRBV4-3; d_call: .; cdr3_aa: CASSQDPRGLPLYGYTF; cdr3_nt: TGCGCCAGCAGCCAAGATCCACGAGGGTTACCCCTCTATGGCTACACCTTC
clone_size: .; j_call: TRBJ1-3; v_call: TRBV10-3; d_call: TRBD1; cdr3_aa: CAISARDRDGNTIYF; cdr3_nt: TGTGCCATCAGTGCCAGGGACAGGGATGGAAACACCATATATTTT
clone_size: .; j_call: TRBJ1-1; v_call: TRBV28; d_call: .; cdr3_aa: CASSPPDGIEAFF; cdr3_nt: TGTGCCAGCAGTCCTCCAGATGGCATTGAAGCTTTCTTT
clone_size: .; j_call: TRBJ1-1; v_call: TRBV6-6; d_call: .; cdr3_aa: CASSYSWPTEAFF; cdr3_nt: TGTGCCAGCAGTTACTCCTGGCCGACTGAAGCTTTCTTT